The 13 T cell receptor beta chains below all came from one sample that was sequenced in a study of CD8+CD57+ T cells in acquired aplastic anemia. Individuals selected for sequencing had exhibited CD8+CD57+ cell expansion on flow cytometry. Using genomic DNA as the template, TCR beta VDJ and CDR3 profiling was carried out. TCRdb reprocessed the reads with MiXCR, giving one entry per CDR3 protein. Counted here are about 270,000 distinct CDR3 sequences, around 82% occurring once; the ten biggest clones make up 35% to 50%. Sequenced material: sorted CD4+, CD8+, or CD8+CD57+ T cells (not recorded which) from PBMCs. The receptors come from a human donor with aplastic anemia.

For this clonotype: This is likely a read error, given that the CDR3 carries no conserved phenylalanine or tryptophan at its end. This chain links TRBV2 with TRBJ1-6, with D perhaps matching TRBD1 (6 bases). Germline loops: CDR1 SNHLY, CDR2 FYNNEI. V was cut by 8 bases and J by 15 bases, with 29 bases left in between. This CDR3 is built from 16 residues. CDR3 coding DNA: TGTGCCAGCGGGGCCGGGGGCACAGCCTATCATTCATTCCTCCACGGT. This gives the protein CASGAGGTAYHSFLHG.

Comments on this clonotype: The CDR3 carries no conserved terminal phenylalanine or tryptophan, so it likely arises from a read error. J is TRBJ2-1 and V is TRBV15, with 9 bases that match TRBD2. The germline V gene encodes CDR1 LNHNV and CDR2 YYDKDF (reference sequence). This CDR3 spans 16 amino acids. DNA for the CDR3: TGTGCCAGCAGCTGTGAAAGAAGCGGGGGGAGTGATGAGCAGTTCGTC. This codes for CASSCERSGGSDEQFV.

The chain recombines TRBV7-9 with TRBJ1-1; D not resolved. Germline V gene sequence: CDR1 SEHNR, CDR2 FQNEAQ (reference sequence). The CDR3 consists of 15 residues. V gave up 6 bases and J gave up 7 bases, with 21 bases separating them. The CDR3 nucleotides are TGTGCCAGCAGGTCAGGCGCAGAGGGCTTCGGTGAAGCTTTCTTT. Protein: CASRSGAEGFGEAFF. The variable domain in full, completed from reference TRBV7-9 and TRBJ1-1, reads DTGVSQNPRHKITKRGQNVTFRCDPISEHNRLYWYRQTLGQGPEFLTYFQNEAQLEKSRLLSDRFSAERPKGSFSTLEIQRTEQGDSAMYLCASRSGAEGFGEAFFGQGTRLTVV.

V usage is TRBV29-1 and J usage is TRBJ1-1; 7 nucleotides line up with TRBD1. This CDR3 region has 12 residues. V trimming: 7 bases; J trimming: 4 bases; junction bases outside the gene matches: 6. Germline V gene sequence: CDR1 SQVTM, CDR2 ANQGSEA. The CDR3, as DNA: TGCAGCGGCGGACAGGCATCCACTGAAGCTTTCTTT. Residues: CSGGQASTEAFF.

As for this clonotype: Given the absence of the conserved phenylalanine or tryptophan at the CDR3 end, a read error is likely. The DNA is omitted, as the CDR3 cannot be located on it reliably, and the CDR3 follows TCRdb's listing. This sequence joins TRBV7-3 and TRBJ2-3; the DNA was not compared with TRBD1, the D call given in the table. The CDR3 region is 13 residues in length, termini included. Germline V lookup: CDR1 SGHTA, CDR2 FQGTGA. The CDR3 region is CASGYDRAHSPFL.

Turning to this clonotype: A junction end diverges from the germline sequence, so it may reflect a read error. The J gene is TRBJ2-3, the V gene TRBV7-8; D is perhaps TRBD2 (6 bases). The CDR3 is 14 amino acids. Germline V lookup: CDR1 SGHVS, CDR2 FQNEAQ. For the CDR3, the DNA is TGTGCCAGCAGGTACGCGGGAACAGATGATAAGCAGTATTTT. Its protein is CASRYAGTDDKQYF.

As concerns this clonotype: One end of the junction does not line up with germline, which may come from a read error. This rearrangement joins TRBV7-9 to TRBJ2-5; 8 nucleotides align to TRBD2. There are 14 residues in the CDR3. Germline CDR1 and CDR2: SEHNR and FQNEAQ (reference sequence). The CDR3 sequence: CASSFQRRGGTDDF. The CDR3, as DNA: TGTGCCAGCAGCTTTCAAAGACGCGGGGGGACCGATGACTTC.

V is TRBV7-6 and J is TRBJ2-3; tentative D call: TRBD2 (7 bases). Germline V gene lookup returns CDR1 SGHVS and CDR2 FNYEAQ. Trimming pared 5 bases from V and 15 bases from J, leaving 27 bases between. The CDR3 covers 15 residues. The CDR3 DNA follows: TGTGCCAGCAGCGAAGGGACGGAGGGGGGGGATGCAGGCTATTTT. Protein sequence: CASSEGTEGGDAGYF.

The chain is built from TRBV10-3 and TRBJ1-3; possible D gene TRBD1, 5 bases. Germline CDR1 ENHRY, CDR2 SYGVKD. The CDR3 covers 14 residues. V was clipped by 6 bases and J by 0 bases, with 9 bases between them. This chain's CDR3 is CAIRGPLSGNTIYF. CDR3 coding DNA: TGTGCCATCAGGGGGCCACTCTCTGGAAACACCATATATTTT.

Remarks on this clonotype: Without the conserved terminal phenylalanine or tryptophan, this CDR3 likely stems from a read error. The DNA is omitted, as the CDR3 cannot be located on it reliably, and the CDR3 follows TCRdb's listing. The chain recombines TRBV7-9 with TRBJ2-7; the table's D gene call, TRBD1, was not cross checked with the DNA. The CDR3 has 13 amino acids, counting both end residues. Germline CDR1 reads SEHNR; CDR2 reads FQNEAQ (reference sequence). CDR3 residues: CASSRRQGYEKDD.

On this clonotype itself: At one boundary the junction diverges from the germline segment, which might be a read error. The chain carries TRBV9 and TRBJ2-3; possibly TRBD1 or TRBD2 for D (5 bases each). Germline V gene sequence: CDR1 SGDLS, CDR2 YYNGEE. The CDR3 is 14 residues long. The CDR3 nucleotides read TGTGCCAGCAGCGTAGGGGGACGGGGCACAGATACGCATTTT. This encodes CASSVGGRGTDTHF.

This clonotype was recorded once. The V gene is TRBV7-8, the J gene TRBJ1-6, with 7 bases that match TRBD1. The CDR3 contains 16 residues. V trimming: 3 bases; J trimming: 14 bases; junction bases outside the gene matches: 16. CDR1 is SGHVS and CDR2 is FQNEAQ in the germline V gene. CDR3 nucleotides: TGTGCCAGCAGCTTTCAGCCAGGCGGGACAGCCCTTTCCCTCCACTTT. It yields the protein CASSFQPGGTALSLHF.

The genes are TRBV9 and TRBJ1-2; D call uncertain. V was pared by 5 bases and J by 8 bases, with 25 bases between. In germline, CDR1 is SGDLS, CDR2 YYNGEE. This CDR3 is built from 16 residues. This CDR3 is CASSRTGNIQYLGYTF. CDR3 in DNA: TGTGCCAGCAGTCGCACCGGGAACATACAATACCTCGGCTACACCTTC. The full variable domain, rest sourced from reference TRBV9 and TRBJ1-2, is DSGVTQTPKHLITATGQRVTLRCSPRSGDLSVYWYQQSLDQGLQFLIQYYNGEERAKGNILERFSAQQFPDLHSELNLSSLELGDSALYFCASSRTGNIQYLGYTFGSGTRLTVV.